Detailed here is one TCR beta chain. Following a re-call of the 5' RACE reads, TCRdb has one entry per CDR3 protein and lacks DNA. Recorded for this sample: over 110,000 distinct CDR3 sequences. The source of the sample is a study of monozygotic twins with inflammatory bowel disease. CDR1 SGHNT and CDR2 YYREEE come from the germline V gene (reference sequence). This CDR3 contains 19 residues. The clonotype was recovered from a human donor with ulcerative colitis or Crohn's disease, or a healthy co-twin of an affected twin (not recorded which). The chain recombines TRBV5-4 with TRBJ2-1; TCRdb proposes TRBD1, but this gene call is untestable without DNA. The specimen sequenced was blood. The CDR3 region is CASSLDMQGPPSSYNEQFF.